Listed below are T cell receptor beta chains from one sample, sequenced in a study of T-cell memory formation after mild COVID-19. TCRdb passed the 5' RACE reads through MiXCR, listing each CDR3 protein once. The repertoire includes 200,000 or so distinct CDR3 sequences, around 18% of them detected once, and roughly 2.6% sits in the top ten. Input material: PBMCs or a T cell subset sorted from them (not recorded which). Receptors originate from an adult woman who had mild COVID-19 (a few samples of this study predate the infection). Cell type and time point are not known. Both conserved end residues are part of each CDR3. The order of the fields is V gene, clone size, J gene, D gene, CDR3 protein, CDR3 DNA. D genes are given only for firm matches. The size field is filled for only some rows; it gives once, few, many or a size class.

v_gene: TRBV20-1; abundance: few; j_gene: TRBJ2-1; d_gene: TRBD1; CDR3aa: CSASHPGQGWNEQFF; CDR3nt: TGCAGTGCTAGCCATCCGGGACAGGGGTGGAATGAGCAGTTCTTC
v_gene: TRBV6-5; abundance: -; j_gene: TRBJ1-1; d_gene: -; CDR3aa: CASLLRQNRNTEAFF; CDR3nt: TGTGCCAGTCTTCTACGGCAGAATCGGAACACTGAAGCTTTCTTT
v_gene: TRBV3-1; abundance: -; j_gene: TRBJ2-7; d_gene: TRBD1; CDR3aa: CASSQVQGASYEQYF; CDR3nt: TGTGCCAGCAGCCAAGTGCAGGGGGCGTCCTACGAGCAGTACTTC
v_gene: TRBV13; abundance: -; j_gene: TRBJ2-7; d_gene: -; CDR3aa: CASSFDRNYEQYF; CDR3nt: TGTGCCAGCAGCTTCGACAGGAACTACGAGCAGTACTTC
v_gene: TRBV20-1; abundance: -; j_gene: TRBJ2-7; d_gene: -; CDR3aa: CSASLPRQASYEQYF; CDR3nt: TGCAGTGCTTCCCTCCCGAGACAGGCTTCCTACGAGCAGTACTTC
v_gene: TRBV7-3; abundance: -; j_gene: TRBJ2-1; d_gene: -; CDR3aa: CASSLGGGVSHNEQFF; CDR3nt: TGTGCCAGCAGCTTAGGAGGTGGCGTTTCCCACAATGAGCAGTTCTTC
v_gene: TRBV20-1; abundance: -; j_gene: TRBJ1-4; d_gene: -; CDR3aa: CSASQADEKLFF; CDR3nt: TGCAGTGCTAGCCAGGCGGATGAAAAACTGTTTTTT
v_gene: TRBV29-1; abundance: few; j_gene: TRBJ2-5; d_gene: -; CDR3aa: CSFNRDSVGTQYF; CDR3nt: TGCAGCTTTAACCGGGACTCCGTCGGGACCCAGTACTTC
v_gene: TRBV5-1; abundance: many; j_gene: TRBJ1-1; d_gene: TRBD1; CDR3aa: CASSRGQGNTEAFF; CDR3nt: TGCGCCAGCAGCCGGGGACAGGGGAACACTGAAGCTTTCTTT
v_gene: TRBV6-6; abundance: -; j_gene: TRBJ2-2; d_gene: -; CDR3aa: CASSYQDGELFF; CDR3nt: TGTGCCAGCAGTTACCAGGACGGGGAGCTGTTTTTT
v_gene: TRBV5-1; abundance: -; j_gene: TRBJ2-7; d_gene: TRBD2; CDR3aa: CASSPDAGTSHEQYF; CDR3nt: TGCGCCAGCAGCCCGGACGCCGGGACTAGCCACGAGCAGTACTTC
v_gene: TRBV24-1; abundance: -; j_gene: TRBJ1-1; d_gene: TRBD1; CDR3aa: CATSDPGQGDTEAFF; CDR3nt: TGTGCCACCAGTGACCCGGGACAGGGGGACACTGAAGCTTTCTTT
v_gene: TRBV12-3/TRBV12-4; abundance: few; j_gene: TRBJ1-5; d_gene: -; CDR3aa: CASSLAAGGEPQHF; CDR3nt: TGTGCCAGCAGTTTAGCGGCCGGGGGGGAGCCCCAGCATTTT